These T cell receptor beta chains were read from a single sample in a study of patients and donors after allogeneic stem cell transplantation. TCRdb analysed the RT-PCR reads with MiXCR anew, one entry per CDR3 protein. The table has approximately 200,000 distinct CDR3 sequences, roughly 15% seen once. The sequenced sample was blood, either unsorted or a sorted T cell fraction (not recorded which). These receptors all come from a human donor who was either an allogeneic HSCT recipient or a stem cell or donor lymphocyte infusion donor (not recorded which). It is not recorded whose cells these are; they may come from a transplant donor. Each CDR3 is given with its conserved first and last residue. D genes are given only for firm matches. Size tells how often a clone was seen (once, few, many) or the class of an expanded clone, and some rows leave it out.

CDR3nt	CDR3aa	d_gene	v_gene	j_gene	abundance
TGTGCCAGCAATGCTGGACAGGGGGGAAGGAATTCACCCCTCCACTTT	CASNAGQGGRNSPLHF	TRBD1	TRBV19	TRBJ1-6	NA
TGCAGTGCTCCCCCTCCCGTCTCCTACAATGAGCAGTTCTTC	CSAPPPVSYNEQFF	NA	TRBV20-1	TRBJ2-1	many
TGCAGTGTCTACCCAGGGTCTTATAATTCACCCCTCCACTTT	CSVYPGSYNSPLHF	NA	TRBV20-1	TRBJ1-6	many
TGCAGTGCTAGAGATCTTTTGAAGAGGGACACTGAAGCTTTCTTT	CSARDLLKRDTEAFF	NA	TRBV20-1	TRBJ1-1	NA
TGCAGCGGCGGGACAGCCTCCATGAACACTGAAGCTTTCTTT	CSGGTASMNTEAFF	TRBD1	TRBV29-1	TRBJ1-1	NA
TGCAGTGCCACTCACAGGGTCGAGCAGTACTTC	CSATHRVEQYF	NA	TRBV20-1	TRBJ2-7	many
TGCAGCGTTGAGGGGGACAGGGGCTGGGCCGGGGAGCTGTTTTTT	CSVEGDRGWAGELFF	TRBD1	TRBV29-1	TRBJ2-2	few
TGTGCCAGCAGTTTAGTGAGTCAGCCCCAGCATTTT	CASSLVSQPQHF	NA	TRBV12-3/TRBV12-4	TRBJ1-5	many
TGTGCCAGCAGCCCCTCGAATCCTAGGTACAGTGAGCAGTTCTTC	CASSPSNPRYSEQFF	NA	TRBV7-2	TRBJ2-1	NA
TGTGCCAGCAGCCAGAGCGGGGGGGCCTTAAATGAGCAGTTCTTC	CASSQSGGALNEQFF	TRBD2	TRBV4-2	TRBJ2-1	many
TGCGCCAGCAGCTTCACGGGGCTTGACGGCGAGCAGTACTTC	CASSFTGLDGEQYF	NA	TRBV5-1	TRBJ2-7	NA
TGTGCCAGCTCCAATACCGGAGATACGCAGTATTTT	CASSNTGDTQYF	NA	TRBV18	TRBJ2-3	many
TGTGCCAGCTCTCACTTCCGTACCCCCTACGAGCAGTACTTC	CASSHFRTPYEQYF	NA	TRBV27	TRBJ2-7	many
TGTGCCTGGAGAGCTAGCCCCGGGGCTAGCTATGGCTACACCTTC	CAWRASPGASYGYTF	NA	TRBV30	TRBJ1-2	many
TGTGCCAGCAGCAAAGGGATTAGCGGGAGTGTTTACAATGAGCAGTTCTTC	CASSKGISGSVYNEQFF	TRBD2	TRBV7-6	TRBJ2-1	many
TGCAGTGTTCCAGGGACTAGCAGTGGCACCGGGGAGCTGTTTTTT	CSVPGTSSGTGELFF	TRBD2	TRBV20-1	TRBJ2-2	many